This section outlines one T cell receptor (beta chain) sequence together with its context. Each TRB cDNA library was prepared by 5' RACE (with UMI labels). TCRdb reworked the 5' RACE reads into one entry per CDR3 protein, no DNA. The table lists about 90,000 distinct CDR3 sequences. CDR3 length equals 15 residues. These data originate in a study of CXCR3-negative and CXCR3-positive naive CD8 T cells. This TCR was sampled from a human donor in good health. Some clones in this sample may be carry-over from other donors' samples. Sequenced input: naive CXCR3- CD8+ T cells from blood. The sample's subset: CD45RO-CCR7+CD27+CD95- naive CD8+ T cells lacking CXCR3 (TNR3-). This chain joins TRBV12-3 or TRBV12-4 and TRBJ1-6; TCRdb names TRBD1, which stays unverified in the absence of DNA. CDR3 residues: CASSLGRGWESPLHF.